This note documents a single TCR beta chain sequence. TCRdb redid the calling of the 5' RACE reads with MiXCR, one entry per CDR3 protein. Of about 400,000 distinct CDR3 sequences in the sample, roughly 6.1% were seen once. The record originates from a study of T cells after yellow fever vaccination. V was pared by 7 bases and J by 4 bases, with 13 bases between. The CDR3 spans 13 residues. Germline-derived CDR1 and CDR2 are SNHLY and FYNNEI. The chain uses TRBV2 and TRBJ2-5; D remains unclear. This sample comprised PBMCs, obtained 5 days after the yellow fever booster vaccination. The sequence was obtained from a man younger than 45 who received the YFV17D yellow fever vaccine. The CDR3 sequence is CASTTLSTETQYF. DNA of the CDR3: TGTGCCAGCACCACATTGTCGACAGAGACCCAGTACTTC.